One and the same sample provided the 26 T cell receptor beta chains below, sequenced in a study of molecular identifiers for immune sequencing clone quantification. One entry per CDR3 protein results from TCRdb running MiXCR on the PCR reads. The table shows some 680,000 distinct CDR3 sequences, with about 25% occurring only once. The sequencing sample was made of naive CD8+ T cells from blood, with Jurkat cell RNA spiked in. Subset of the sample: FACS-sorted CD8+CD4-CCR7+CD45RA+ naive T cells. These receptors were collected from a human donor in good health. Some libraries in this study had Jurkat cell RNA spiked in.

This clonotype has a count of ten or more. V and J are TRBV5-1 and TRBJ2-5, with a weak D call TRBD1 (7 bases). The CDR3 contains 12 residues. Germline V CDR1 and CDR2: SGHRS, YFSETQ. The CDR3 nucleotides read TGCGCGACCAGGGGGGTAGAAGAGACCCAGTACTTC. It is translated as CATRGVEETQYF. Full variable domain (remainder filled in from reference TRBV5-1 and TRBJ2-5): KAGVTQTPRYLIKTRGQQVTLSCSPISGHRSVSWYQQTPGQGLQFLFEYFSETQRNKGNFPGRFSGRQFSNSRSEMNVSTLELGDSALYLCATRGVEETQYFGPGTRLLVL.

The V and J genes are TRBV28 and TRBJ2-7; 7 bases are a match to TRBD1. From germline, CDR1 is MDHEN and CDR2 SYDVKM. The CDR3 spans 15 residues. V shed 8 bases and J 5 bases; nucleotides not matched to a gene: 15. The CDR3 sequence is CASGARGRRYHEQYF. CDR3 nucleotides: TGTGCCAGCGGGGCGAGGGGGCGAAGATACCACGAGCAGTACTTC.

The V and J genes are TRBV19 and TRBJ2-1; D might be TRBD2 (5 bases). CDR1 and CDR2 from the germline V gene are LNHDA and SQIVND (reference sequence). This CDR3 is built from 13 residues. The V and J ends lost 3 bases and 6 bases respectively, with 9 bases between them. CDR3 sequence reads: CASSITLANEQFF. The CDR3 nucleotides read TGTGCCAGTAGTATTACCCTAGCCAATGAGCAGTTCTTC.

This chain connects TRBV7-2 to TRBJ1-1; 7 nucleotides agree with TRBD1. With V trimmed by 5 bases and J by 4 bases, 4 bases remained unmatched. The CDR3 spans 13 residues. Looked up from germline, CDR1 is SGHTA and CDR2 is FQGNSA. CDR3 DNA sequence: TGTGCCAGCAGCACTGACAGGGCCACTGAAGCTTTCTTT. It encodes CASSTDRATEAFF.

The table lists this clonotype with many counts. The chain joins TRBV20-1 to TRBJ1-1, with D unclear. Germline V lookup: CDR1 DFQATT, CDR2 SNEGSKA (reference sequence). Trimming took 3 bases from V and 3 from J, leaving 17 bases between them. The CDR3 is 15 residues long. In nucleotides, the CDR3 is TGCAGTGCTAGTGGCGCGAGGGTGGGCGACACTGAAGCTTTCTTT. Its protein product is CSASGARVGDTEAFF.

The V gene is TRBV24-1, the J gene TRBJ1-4, with 7 positions matching TRBD1. This CDR3 region has 15 residues. CDR1 KGHDR and CDR2 SFDVKD come from the germline V gene. Unmatched junction bases numbered 8, after V lost 4 bases and J lost 7 bases. CDR3 DNA: TGTGCCACCAGTGACAGACAGGGCGGAGGTGAAAAACTGTTTTTT. Translating it yields CATSDRQGGGEKLFF.

The chain recombines TRBV9 with TRBJ2-1; a possible D gene is TRBD1 (5 bases). Germline V gives CDR1 SGDLS, CDR2 YYNGEE. The CDR3 runs 15 residues. V dropped 0 bases and J dropped 4 bases, with 11 bases sitting between them. The CDR3 DNA is TGTGCCAGCAGCGTAGGTGGGGCCCTGTACAATGAGCAGTTCTTC. Its protein is CASSVGGALYNEQFF.

This chain links TRBV10-3 with TRBJ2-2; the match to TRBD2 covers 10 bases. J gave up 7 bases and V 4 bases, and 12 bases lay outside the gene matches. The germline gives CDR1 ENHRY, CDR2 SYGVKD. The CDR3 has 17 residues. DNA for the CDR3: TGTGCCATCAGTGCCGGAACTAGCGGGATAGGTAGCGGGGAGCTGTTTTTT. Amino acids: CAISAGTSGIGSGELFF.

This clonotype was seen a few times. The CDR3 loop reads CSARDSGFAQPQHF. The CDR3 DNA reads TGCAGTGCTAGAGATTCTGGGTTCGCTCAGCCCCAGCATTTT. This chain connects TRBV20-1 to TRBJ1-5; D is unclear. The CDR3 is made up of 14 amino acids. V lost 0 bases and J lost 6, with 12 bases in between. Germline assignment: CDR1 DFQATT and CDR2 SNEGSKA (reference sequence).

In the case of this clonotype: A much larger clone lies one base from this, so it may be a read error. The chain combines TRBV12-3 or TRBV12-4 with TRBJ1-1; D not certain. V was pared by 8 bases and J by 6 bases, with 13 bases between. This CDR3 has 12 residues. This chain's CDR3 is CASCEIGAEAFF. CDR3 coding DNA: TGTGCCAGCTGTGAGATCGGCGCTGAAGCTTTCTTT.

This clonotype is a singleton in its sample. The rearrangement links TRBV7-8 to TRBJ1-4, with D possibly being TRBD1 (5 bases). CDR3 length: 12 amino acids. Germline V CDR1 and CDR2: SGHVS, FQNEAQ. The V gene lost 5 bases and the J gene lost 8 bases, with 9 bases spanning the gap. CDR3 protein: CASSVWGEKLFF. The CDR3 coding sequence is TGTGCCAGCAGCGTTTGGGGGGAAAAACTGTTTTTT.

This clonotype was observed at least ten times. The rearrangement links TRBV7-9 to TRBJ1-5; no clear D. The V gene's germline CDR1 is SEHNR and CDR2 FQNEAQ (reference sequence). Trimming took off 0 bases at V and 10 bases at J, with 10 bases between the two ends. The CDR3 extends over 13 amino acids. This CDR3 is CASSLARDPPQHF. The CDR3 nucleotides read TGTGCCAGCAGCTTAGCGCGGGATCCCCCCCAGCATTTT.

The V and J genes are TRBV4-1 and TRBJ1-2, with unresolved D. The CDR3 is made up of 14 amino acids. Trimming cost V 2 bases and J 4 bases, with 11 bases left between them. Germline values: CDR1 MGHRA, CDR2 YSYEKL. CDR3 DNA: TGCGCCAGCAGCCAACCGGACGGGTTCTATGGCTACACCTTC. Protein sequence: CASSQPDGFYGYTF.

CDR3 in DNA: TGTGCCTGGAGTGTCTACAGGGAGTTGAACACTGAAGCTTTCTTT. Its translation is CAWSVYRELNTEAFF. V gene TRBV30 combines with J gene TRBJ1-1; TRBD1 is a possible D gene (6 bases). This CDR3 spans 15 amino acids. Trimming stripped 0 bases from V and 0 bases from J, with 11 bases between. In germline, CDR1 is GTSNPN, CDR2 SVGIG (reference sequence).

This clonotype was seen repeatedly, ten times or more. V and J are TRBV7-6 and TRBJ1-1; D uncertain. Germline-derived CDR1 and CDR2 are SGHVS and FNYEAQ. The CDR3 is made up of 13 amino acids. Trimming shortened V by 5 bases and J by 4 bases, and 11 bases separated the two germline ends. This CDR3 is CASSGTASTEAFF. CDR3 DNA sequence: TGTGCCAGCAGCGGAACTGCAAGCACTGAAGCTTTCTTT.

This clonotype appeared a single time. A clone one base away is much larger, so this may be a read error. The rearrangement joins TRBV16 to TRBJ1-1; D possibly corresponds to TRBD1 (5 bases). The CDR3 is 15 amino acids. Germline CDR1 KGHSY, CDR2 FQNENV. This CDR3 reads CASGQVASGRTEAFF. CDR3 in DNA: TGTGCCAGCGGCCAAGTGGCGTCAGGGCGAACTGAAGCTTTCTTT.

This clonotype was counted only a few times. This chain connects TRBV7-9 to TRBJ2-3; D is unclear. CDR3 size: 15 residues. The germline CDR1 and CDR2 sequences are SEHNR and FQNEAQ (reference sequence). The V end lost 3 bases, the J end lost 0 bases, and 10 bases lay between the germline ends. In nucleotides, the CDR3 is TGTGCCAGCAGCTTTGTGACATACAGCACAGATACGCAGTATTTT. Translated: CASSFVTYSTDTQYF.

This clonotype was counted only a few times. V is TRBV6-2 or TRBV6-3 and J is TRBJ2-7; a possible D gene is TRBD2 (6 bases). CDR3 length: 15 residues. V was trimmed by 6 bases and J by 1 base, leaving 16 bases between them. Per germline, CDR1 MNHEY and CDR2 SVGEGT. CDR3 DNA sequence: TGTGCCAGCAGCCCCCGACTAGAGAGTTCCTACGAGCAGTACTTC. Amino acids: CASSPRLESSYEQYF.

In its sample, this clonotype was seen many times. This chain connects TRBV7-9 to TRBJ1-1, with a weak D call TRBD1 (5 bases). This CDR3 is 13 amino acids long. The V and J ends lost 5 bases and 8 bases respectively, with 15 bases between them. Germline V lookup: CDR1 SEHNR, CDR2 FQNEAQ (reference sequence). CDR3 residues: CASSVRREGEAFF. DNA for the CDR3: TGTGCCAGCAGCGTCCGGCGAGAGGGGGAAGCTTTCTTT.

The sample holds many counts of this clonotype. The V gene is TRBV21-1, the J gene TRBJ1-4; TRBD1, the D gene given by the table, was not confirmed from the DNA. TRBV21-1 is deemed a pseudogene. This CDR3 region has 14 residues. This CDR3 is CASRPGTTNEKLFF. The DNA for the CDR3 is TGTGCCAGCAGGCCCGGGACAACTAATGAAAAACTGTTTTTT.

The J gene is TRBJ2-7, the V gene TRBV7-9; 9 bases are a match to TRBD1. Germline V gene sequence: CDR1 SEHNR, CDR2 FQNEAQ (reference sequence). The CDR3 loop spans 15 amino acids. Trimming at V came to 2 bases and at J to 4 bases, leaving 6 bases not matched to a gene. CDR3 nucleotide sequence: TGTGCCAGCAGCTTACCGGACAGGGGTTTGTACGAGCAGTACTTC. Protein product: CASSLPDRGLYEQYF.

This clonotype was picked up a small number of times. The chain joins TRBV19 to TRBJ1-1; TRBD1 might be the D (5 bases). The CDR3 runs 14 residues. V shed 4 bases and J shed 4 bases, with 13 bases lying between them. Germline assignment: CDR1 LNHDA and CDR2 SQIVND (reference sequence). CDR3 nucleotides: TGTGCCAGTAGTACAGTGGGGGGAGCCACTGAAGCTTTCTTT. Protein product: CASSTVGGATEAFF.

This clonotype was picked up many times. V gene TRBV7-2 combines with J gene TRBJ2-2, with D uncertain. The CDR3 sequence is 12 residues long. V was shortened by 6 bases and J by 5 bases, with 7 bases between the two germline ends. From germline, CDR1 is SGHTA and CDR2 FQGNSA. The CDR3 nucleotides are TGTGCCAGCAGGTTTTTAACCGGGGAGCTGTTTTTT. Translating it yields CASRFLTGELFF.

The chain uses TRBV19 and TRBJ2-7; D ambiguous. Deletions cut 4 bases from V and 2 bases from J, with 9 bases between. Looked up from germline, CDR1 is LNHDA and CDR2 is SQIVND (reference sequence). There are 13 residues in the CDR3. The CDR3 bases are TGTGCCAGTAGTAATGGGCCCGCCTACGAGCAGTACTTC. The encoded protein is CASSNGPAYEQYF.

This clonotype was picked up many times. This chain uses TRBV12-3 or TRBV12-4 with TRBJ2-3; TRBD2 matches at 7 bases. J was trimmed by 1 base and V by 6 bases; bases with no gene match: 7. The length of the CDR3 is 15 residues. The CDR3 region is CASSSGGGGTDTQYF. CDR3 sequence (DNA): TGTGCCAGCAGCTCGGGAGGAGGGGGCACAGATACGCAGTATTTT.

The chain couples TRBV5-1 to TRBJ2-1; TRBD1 is a possible D gene (6 bases). The J call is doubtful: the DNA matches TRBJ2-7 better. CDR3 length: 15 residues. The germline gives CDR1 SGHRS, CDR2 YFSETQ. Written as DNA, the CDR3 is TGCGCCAGCAGCCCACGCAGGGGTTTGGACAATGAGCAGTACTTC. Translation: CASSPRRGLDNEQYF.